Shown below are 20 T cell receptor beta chains from a single sample sequenced in a study of tumor and adjacent non-tumor tissue in lung cancer. RNA was extracted from bulk tissue without any cell sorting. More than 3 cm separated this lung sample from the edge of the tumor. The library came from three nested PCR rounds adapted from ARM-PCR protocols. A single record per CDR3 protein comes from TCRdb applying MiXCR to the multiplex PCR reads. The sample contains more than 55,000 distinct CDR3 sequences, roughly 77% of which appear only once. Sequences were obtained from distant non-tumor lung tissue. Receptors originate from a man between 60 and 75 years old with non-small cell lung cancer.

The chain couples TRBV19 to TRBJ1-1, with D perhaps matching TRBD1 (6 bases). This CDR3 has 13 residues. Trimming took 3 bases from V and 6 from J, leaving 11 bases between them. Germline V CDR1 and CDR2: LNHDA, SQIVND (reference sequence). The CDR3 reads CASSIRGGSEAFF. The CDR3, as DNA: TGTGCCAGTAGTATTCGGGGGGGCTCTGAAGCTTTCTTT.

As for this clonotype: The conserved final phenylalanine or tryptophan is absent from the CDR3, which likely points to a read error. The V gene is TRBV28, the J gene TRBJ2-4, with no clear D. The CDR3 is 15 amino acids. CDR1 and CDR2 from the germline V gene are MDHEN and SYDVKM. The CDR3 spells CVTGGRAGAKNIQYY. The CDR3 region has the DNA TGTGTCACCGGCGGCCGGGCTGGGGCCAAAAACATTCAGTACTAC.

There are many counts of this clonotype. The CDR3 is CASSLAFGEAGGLVEQFF. For the CDR3, the DNA is TGTGCCAGCAGCTTAGCGTTTGGGGAAGCGGGCGGGTTGGTTGAGCAGTTCTTC. This rearrangement joins TRBV7-9 to TRBJ2-1, with D perhaps matching TRBD2 (6 bases). From germline, CDR1 is SEHNR and CDR2 FQNEAQ (reference sequence). The CDR3 runs 18 residues. Trimming removed 0 bases from V and 9 bases from J, with 24 bases in between.

To note about this clonotype: Possible read error: a much larger clone is one base away. J is TRBJ2-7 and V is TRBV20-1, with 7 nucleotides matching TRBD2. The V segment lost 1 base and the J segment 6 bases; nucleotides outside the gene matches: 12. There are 15 residues in the CDR3. Germline lookup yields CDR1 DFQATT and CDR2 SNEGSKA (reference sequence). This CDR3 reads CSARVQRDLRREQYF. The CDR3, as DNA: TGCAGTGCTAGAGTCCAGCGGGACTTAAGGCGCGAGCAGTACTTC.

This clonotype has just one count. Germline and junction disagree at one end, which may indicate a read error. The V and J genes are TRBV11-1 and TRBJ2-3, with 9 bases aligning to TRBD1. The germline CDR1 and CDR2 sequences are SGHAT and FQDESV (reference sequence). The CDR3 is 15 amino acids. CDR3 amino acids: CAGSPGTGFTDMQYF. The CDR3 DNA reads TGTGCCGGCAGTCCCGGGACAGGGTTCACAGATATGCAATATTTT.

As regards this clonotype: This is likely a read error, given that the CDR3 carries no conserved phenylalanine or tryptophan at its end. The chain employs TRBV11-2 and TRBJ2-7; the D gene is possibly TRBD1 (5 bases). V shed 5 bases and J shed 2 bases, with 13 bases lying between them. CDR3 length: 14 amino acids. Germline CDR1 SGHAT, CDR2 FQNNGV. CDR3 region: CASSLTDTAYEQYY. The CDR3 DNA is TGTGCCAGCAGCCTGACGGACACTGCCTACGAGCAGTACTAT.

On this clonotype: As the CDR3 is not closed by the conserved phenylalanine or tryptophan, this likely results from a read error. The J gene is TRBJ2-1, the V gene TRBV29-1, with D tentatively TRBD2 (5 bases). Trimming shortened V by 6 bases and J by 12 bases, and 15 bases separated the two germline ends. CDR3 size: 11 residues. Germline values: CDR1 SQVTM, CDR2 ANQGSEA. The CDR3 spells CSVNYGSGQFL. The CDR3 nucleotides are TGCAGCGTGAATTATGGGAGTGGGCAGTTCCTC.

A word on this clonotype: One end of the junction does not line up with germline, which may come from a read error. The chain couples TRBV24-1 to TRBJ2-7, with 10 bases identical to TRBD1. The length of the CDR3 is 16 residues. Germline V gene data show CDR1 as KGHDR and CDR2 as SFDVKD. CDR3 loop: CATCDQRGQGIYEQYF. CDR3 in DNA: TGCGCCACCTGTGATCAAAGGGGACAGGGGATCTACGAGCAGTACTTC.

This clonotype was detected only once. The chain couples TRBV5-5 to TRBJ1-1; the D is unclear. Germline values: CDR1 SGHKS, CDR2 YYEKEE (reference sequence). The germline V and J ends were trimmed by 3 bases and 4 bases, with 13 bases remaining between them. CDR3 length equals 14 residues. The CDR3 DNA is TGTGCCAGCAGCTCGGCCGAGGAGGTCACTGAAGCTTTCTTT. Translating gives CASSSAEEVTEAFF.

This clonotype was recorded a few times. Since a much larger clone is just one base distant, this may be a read error. This chain uses TRBV5-1 with TRBJ2-6; unclear D gene. The V and J ends lost 4 bases and 3 bases respectively, with 14 bases between them. The germline V gene encodes CDR1 SGHRS and CDR2 YFSETQ. The CDR3 has 16 amino acids. CDR3 sequence: CASSPAPDGGANVLTF. For the CDR3, the DNA is TGCGCCAGCAGCCCGGCTCCCGATGGTGGGGCCAACGTCCTGACTTTC.

This clonotype was seen just once. The junction does not match germline at one end; this may be a read error. The chain joins TRBV11-1 to TRBJ2-1; the match to TRBD2 covers 12 bases. CDR1 is SGHAT, CDR2 FQDESV, per germline (reference sequence). This CDR3 region has 15 residues. The CDR3: CVSSLWTSGNNGQFF. The CDR3 DNA reads as TGTGTCAGTAGCCTGTGGACTAGCGGGAACAATGGGCAGTTCTTC.

Remarks on this clonotype: One junction end disagrees with the germline gene, perhaps due to a read error. This sequence joins TRBV5-1 and TRBJ2-1; unclear D gene. This CDR3 has 13 residues. Germline assignment: CDR1 SGHRS and CDR2 YFSETQ. CDR3 in DNA: TGCGCCATCAGCTTGGGTCAGAACAATGAGCAGTTCTTC. Translation: CAISLGQNNEQFF.

This clonotype was detected ten times or more. The V and J genes are TRBV12-3 or TRBV12-4 and TRBJ2-1; 8 bases are shared with TRBD2. J gave up 3 bases and V 3 bases, and 4 bases lay outside the gene matches. This CDR3 comprises 15 residues. CDR3 in amino acids: CASSFRGLGYNEQFF. The CDR3 DNA follows: TGTGCCAGCAGTTTTAGGGGACTAGGCTACAATGAGCAGTTCTTC.

The chain carries TRBV15 and TRBJ2-3, with 7 positions matching TRBD2. CDR1 is LNHNV and CDR2 is YYDKDF in the germline V gene (reference sequence). V was pared by 8 bases and J by 0 bases, with 14 bases of the junction left unmatched. The length of the CDR3 is 17 residues. The CDR3 region has the DNA TGTGCCACCGGCACATCAACTAGCGACGCTAGCACAGATACGCAGTATTTT. It is translated as CATGTSTSDASTDTQYF.

This clonotype was counted many times. This chain links TRBV28 with TRBJ2-7; D not resolved. The germline V and J ends were trimmed by 5 bases and 3 bases, with 5 bases remaining between them. Germline V gene lookup returns CDR1 MDHEN and CDR2 SYDVKM. CDR3 length: 11 residues. DNA of the CDR3: TGTGCCAGCAGTACTGGCTACGAGCAGTACTTC. Encoded protein: CASSTGYEQYF.

The chain is built from TRBV6-5 and TRBJ2-7; D not certain. Germline V CDR1 and CDR2: MNHEY, SVGAGI. The CDR3 runs 13 residues. V lost 0 bases, J lost 6 bases, and 9 bases lay in between. Written as DNA, the CDR3 is TGTGCCAGCAGTTACTCGGTAGAGATCGAGCAGTACTTC. This sequence encodes CASSYSVEIEQYF.

The chain combines TRBV11-3 with TRBJ2-1; TRBD2 agrees at 8 bases. V lost 1 base to trimming and J lost 2 bases; unmatched junction nucleotides: 4. This CDR3 comprises 16 residues. The V gene's germline CDR1 is SGHNT and CDR2 YENEEA. CDR3 sequence: CASSLGPGLAYNEQFF. As DNA, the CDR3 is TGTGCCAGCAGCTTAGGTCCGGGACTAGCCTACAATGAGCAGTTCTTC.

Notes on this clonotype: Given a much more abundant clone one base away, this may be a read error. The chain carries TRBV5-6 and TRBJ2-7; D not certain. Germline V gene sequence: CDR1 SGHDT, CDR2 YYEEEE. The CDR3 is 14 residues long. CDR3 region: CDSSLGYRSYEQYF. The CDR3 DNA sequence: TGTGACAGCAGCTTGGGCTACCGCTCCTACGAGCAGTACTTC.

The sample holds a few counts of this clonotype. V is TRBV11-2 and J is TRBJ2-5; no reliable D call. The CDR3 has 11 amino acids. Looked up from germline, CDR1 is SGHAT and CDR2 is FQNNGV. The V and J ends lost 2 bases and 5 bases respectively, with 3 bases between them. CDR3 nucleotide sequence: TGTGCCAGCAGCTTACTGGAGACCCAGTACTTC. Its protein product is CASSLLETQYF.

On this clonotype itself: Without the conserved terminal phenylalanine or tryptophan, this CDR3 likely stems from a read error. The chain carries TRBV5-4 and TRBJ1-2; D is unclear. This CDR3 is built from 17 residues. CDR1 is SGHNT, CDR2 YYREEE, per germline (reference sequence). Written as DNA, the CDR3 is TGTGCCAGCAGCCCCTGGGCCACCGGTAAAGATTACTATGGTTACACCGTC. Translating gives CASSPWATGKDYYGYTV.